Shown below are 22 T cell receptor beta chains from a single sample sequenced in a study of T cells in women clearing cervical HPV infection. Sequencing used immunoSEQ multiplex PCR; TCRdb keeps in-frame clones, though not all of them. The sample is made up of over 35,000 clones, and the top ten hold less than 40% of it. Specimen: blood buffy coat. The source is a woman aged 18 to 75 with a cervical HPV16 infection that either progressed to CIN3+ or cleared (not recorded which).

About this clone: Read data end 3 residues before the CDR3 end; the end is taken from the germline J gene. The rearrangement uses TRBV6-2 or TRBV6-3 and TRBJ2-3, with D possibly matching TRBD2 (5 bases). The CDR3 contains 17 residues. CDR1 is MNHEY and CDR2 is SVGEGT in the germline V gene. CDR3 DNA (partial): TGTGCCAGCAGTTACTCTCGGTCAGCGGCCAGACAAGAGACG. Translation: CASSYSRSAARQET. The full CDR3 sequence reads CASSYSRSAARQETQYF.

With respect to this clone: The read is 3 residues too short to cover the CDR3 end, so that end is filled in from the germline J gene. The V call is TRBV29-1, the J call TRBJ2-5, with a tentative D call TRBD2 (7 bases). Trimming stripped 3 bases from V and 4 bases from J, with 12 bases between. The CDR3 runs 13 residues. CDR1 SQVTM and CDR2 ANQGSEA come from the germline V gene. Incomplete CDR3 DNA: TGCAGCGTTGATAAGGGGGGGAGAGAGACC. It codes for CSVDKGGRET. Given in full, the CDR3 is CSVDKGGRETQYF.

Points on this clone: The CDR3 end lies 3 residues beyond the end of the read and is filled in from the germline J gene. The chain carries TRBV30 and TRBJ2-4; TRBD1 agrees at 9 bases. Germline CDR1 and CDR2: GTSNPN and SVGIG (reference sequence). The CDR3 contains 12 residues. This CDR3 is CAWSETGGVQYF. Incomplete CDR3 DNA: TGTGCCTGGAGCGAGACAGGGGGGGTT. Together with reference TRBV30 and TRBJ2-4, the CDR3 gives the full variable domain: SQTIHQWPATLVQPVGSPLSLECTVEGTSNPNLYWYRQAAGRGLQLLFYSVGIGQISSEVPQNLSASRPQDRQFILSSKKLLLSDSGFYLCAWSETGGVQYFGAGTRLSVL.

A note on this clone: The CDR3 extends 3 residues past the end of the read, so its final part is completed from the germline J gene. The genes are TRBV7-9 and TRBJ2-7; tentatively, D is TRBD1 (6 bases). The CDR3 consists of 12 residues. V lost 2 bases, J lost 4 bases, and 6 bases lay in between. CDR1 and CDR2 from the germline V gene are SEHNR and FQNEAQ (reference sequence). The covered CDR3 bases are TGTGCCAGCAGCTTAACAGGGTACGAG. Translating gives CASSLTGYE. The complete CDR3 sequence is CASSLTGYEQYF.

For this clone: Sequence at one end of the junction differs from germline and may be a read error. The CDR3 end is not reached by the read, which stops 3 residues before it; the germline J gene fills it in. The chain links TRBV7-7 to TRBJ1-1; D is unclear. There are 13 residues in the CDR3. Per germline, CDR1 SSHAT and CDR2 FNYEAQ (reference sequence). CDR3 sequence: CASSPDTNTEAFF. The sequenced CDR3 bases are TGTGCTAGCAGCCCCGACACGAACACTGAA.

Concerning this clone: The CDR3 is cut off 3 residues early in the read; its end comes from the germline J gene. The chain is built from TRBV6-2 or TRBV6-3 and TRBJ1-1, with D perhaps TRBD1 (6 bases). Germline CDR1 MNHEY, CDR2 SVGEGT. V lost 7 bases and J 0 bases, leaving 18 bases between the germline ends. The CDR3 runs 16 residues. CDR3 region: CASTSPGGGMNTEAFF. Partial CDR3 DNA: TGTGCCAGCACCTCGCCGGGGGGGGGCATGAACACTGAA.

About this clone itself: The read stops 3 residues short of the end of the CDR3; the missing end is completed from the germline J gene. The same CDR3 is also encoded by other DNA sequences in this sample. The chain is built from TRBV18 and TRBJ1-3, with 8 bases matching TRBD1. The CDR3 covers 14 residues. Trimming removed 3 bases from V and 6 bases from J; junction bases left unmatched: 4. Germline CDR1 is KGHSH and CDR2 is LQKENI. The CDR3 loop is CASSPGQGTNTIYF. Partial CDR3 DNA: TGTGCCAGCTCACCCGGACAGGGTACAAACACC.

With respect to this clone: The sequenced fragment ends 3 residues before the CDR3 boundary, so the rest is inferred from the germline J gene. This chain joins TRBV11-3 and TRBJ2-3; D gene unclear. The CDR3 is made up of 14 amino acids. Germline-derived CDR1 and CDR2 are SGHNT and YENEEA. V dropped 1 base and J dropped 2 bases, with 7 bases sitting between them. The CDR3 DNA, read in part, is TGTGCCAGCAGCTTAGTTGCGAACACAGATACG. Its translation: CASSLVANTDT. The entire CDR3 sequence reads CASSLVANTDTQYF.

In the case of this clone: A read error may account for a junction end that differs from germline. The read terminates 3 residues ahead of where the CDR3 ends, so the germline J gene completes it. The same CDR3 also results from other DNA sequences found in this sample. The genes are TRBV30 and TRBJ1-3; D may be TRBD1 (5 bases). This CDR3 is 16 amino acids long. Germline V CDR1 and CDR2: GTSNPN, SVGIG (reference sequence). Incomplete CDR3 DNA: TGTGCCTGGAGTACCCCCGCGTACAGGCTGGGGAACACA. Its translation: CAWSTPAYRLGNT. The whole CDR3 is CAWSTPAYRLGNTIYF.

Points on this clone: The read terminates 3 residues before the CDR3 end, so the remaining end is supplied by the germline J gene. The genes are TRBV7-3 and TRBJ2-1; 9 bases fit TRBD2. This CDR3 spans 16 amino acids. V trimming: 3 bases; J trimming: 0 bases; junction bases outside the gene matches: 3. Germline CDR1 and CDR2: SGHTA and FQGTGA. Incomplete CDR3 DNA: TGTGCCAGCAGCTTTAGCGGGAGTAGCTCCTACAATGAG. It codes for CASSFSGSSSYNE. The full CDR3 sequence reads CASSFSGSSSYNEQFF.

Notes on this clone: The CDR3 end lies 3 residues beyond the end of the read and is filled in from the germline J gene. This chain connects TRBV7-2 to TRBJ1-6; D remains ambiguous. Germline-derived CDR1 and CDR2 are SGHTA and FQGNSA. This CDR3 contains 12 residues. The V end was cut by 5 bases, the J end by 12 bases, with 11 bases between. The CDR3 loop reads CASSVRGGPLHF. The part of the CDR3 DNA that was read is TGTGCCAGCAGCGTACGGGGTGGACCC.

As concerns this clone: The missing CDR3 end, 3 residues past where the read stops, is filled in from the germline J gene. V and J are TRBV20-1 and TRBJ2-3, with D perhaps matching TRBD2 (6 bases). Germline lookup yields CDR1 DFQATT and CDR2 SNEGSKA (reference sequence). This CDR3 has 14 amino acids. Trimming took off 6 bases at V and 5 bases at J, with 18 bases between the two ends. CDR3 DNA (partial): TGCAGTGCCAACCCTATGGGACTCGAAGATACG. This encodes CSANPMGLEDT. The complete CDR3 sequence is CSANPMGLEDTQYF.

With regard to this clone: Sequencing ends 3 residues short of the CDR3 end; the germline J gene provides the rest. This chain links TRBV5-1 with TRBJ2-2; perhaps TRBD2 as D (8 bases). This CDR3 has 15 residues. Germline loops: CDR1 SGHRS, CDR2 YFSETQ. CDR3 in amino acids: CASSLAGGGYSPLFF. The CDR3 bases that were read are TGCGCCAGCAGCTTGGCGGGAGGGGGCTACTCACCG.

On this clone: The sample carries other DNA sequences with the same CDR3. The CDR3 bases that were read are TGTGCCAGCAGCTTAAAGGCAGGAAATTACTCTGGAAACACC. It yields the protein CASSLKAGNYSGNT. The CDR3, in full, reads CASSLKAGNYSGNTIYF. V gene TRBV7-4 combines with J gene TRBJ1-3, with unresolved D. The read gets to within 3 residues of the CDR3 end, and the germline J gene fills in the rest. Trimming pared 2 bases from V and 0 bases from J, leaving 14 bases between. This CDR3 has 17 amino acids. Germline V gene data show CDR1 as SGHVT and CDR2 as SQSDAQ.

As concerns this clone: The DNA ends 3 residues before the CDR3 does, and the rest of the CDR3 is filled in from the germline J gene. V gene TRBV7-6 combines with J gene TRBJ1-3, with 7 bases matching TRBD1. This CDR3 is 16 amino acids long. V lost 1 base and J lost 1; bases outside the gene matches: 4. Germline assignment: CDR1 SGHVS and CDR2 FNYEAQ. CDR3 DNA (partial): TGTGCCAGCAGCTTAGGGGGGACAGCTTCTGGAAACACC. Translated, it gives CASSLGGTASGNT. The full CDR3 protein is CASSLGGTASGNTIYF. Full variable domain (missing parts from reference TRBV7-6 and TRBJ1-3): GAGVSQSPRYKVTKRGQDVALRCDPISGHVSLYWYRQALGQGPEFLTYFNYEAQQDKSGLPNDRFSAERPEGSISTLTIQRTEQRDSAMYRCASSLGGTASGNTIYFGEGSWLTVV.

Comment on this clone: Read sequence stops 3 residues before the CDR3 end, and the germline J gene provides the missing end. This chain links TRBV14 with TRBJ2-1, with 10 bases identical to TRBD1. CDR1 is SGHDN and CDR2 is FVKESK in the germline V gene. Unmatched junction bases numbered 6, after V lost 6 bases and J lost 4 bases. The CDR3 consists of 15 residues. The CDR3 bases that were read are TGTGCCAGCAGATCCGGACAGGGGGAGTACAATGAG. It specifies CASRSGQGEYNE. The full CDR3 sequence reads CASRSGQGEYNEQFF.

Regarding this clone: The sequenced fragment ends 3 residues before the CDR3 boundary, so the rest is inferred from the germline J gene. The chain combines TRBV5-1 with TRBJ2-1; D is possibly TRBD2 (6 bases). Germline V gene sequence: CDR1 SGHRS, CDR2 YFSETQ. The V end lost 3 bases, the J end lost 4 bases, and 11 bases lay between the germline ends. CDR3 length: 14 amino acids. The CDR3 DNA, read in part, is TGCGCCAGCAGCTCTCAGGGACTTTACAATGAG. This encodes CASSSQGLYNE. The complete CDR3 sequence is CASSSQGLYNEQFF.

Concerning this clone itself: The read terminates 3 residues before the CDR3 end, so the remaining end is supplied by the germline J gene. The chain is built from TRBV7-3 and TRBJ1-1; 11 bases fit TRBD1. Germline CDR1 reads SGHTA; CDR2 reads FQGTGA. With V trimmed by 5 bases and J by 4 bases, 6 bases remained unmatched. This CDR3 is built from 15 residues. CDR3 protein: CASSQDRGRSTEAFF. The CDR3 bases that were read are TGTGCCAGCAGCCAGGACAGGGGGCGAAGCACTGAA. Full variable domain (missing parts from reference TRBV7-3 and TRBJ1-1): GAGVSQTPSNKVTEKGKYVELRCDPISGHTALYWYRQSLGQGPEFLIYFQGTGAADDSGLPNDRFFAVRPEGSVSTLKIQRTERGDSAVYLCASSQDRGRSTEAFFGQGTRLTVV.

A remark on this clone: The read finishes 3 residues shy of the CDR3 end, and the germline J gene is used to complete it. The chain combines TRBV19 with TRBJ2-1, with 9 bases fitting TRBD1. The CDR3 is 15 residues long. Germline CDR1 LNHDA, CDR2 SQIVND (reference sequence). Trimming at V came to 5 bases and at J to 4 bases, leaving 6 bases not matched to a gene. CDR3 loop: CASSADRGEYNEQFF. CDR3 bases read: TGTGCCAGTAGTGCGGACAGGGGAGAGTACAATGAG.

About this clone: The CDR3 end falls 3 residues outside the read, so it is completed with the germline J gene. The chain uses TRBV6-2 or TRBV6-3 and TRBJ2-7, with D maybe TRBD1 (6 bases). V was pared by 2 bases and J by 2 bases, with 16 bases between. The germline V gene encodes CDR1 MNHEY and CDR2 SVGEGT. There are 16 residues in the CDR3. The sequenced CDR3 bases are TGTGCCAGCAGTTACGACTCCTACAGGGAACCCTACGAG. This gives the protein CASSYDSYREPYE. The entire CDR3 is CASSYDSYREPYEQYF.

Comment on this clone: The CDR3 extends 3 residues past the end of the read, so its final part is completed from the germline J gene. V and J are TRBV19 and TRBJ2-6; 7 bases map to TRBD2. The ends lost 1 base at V and 4 bases at J; junction bases unmatched: 7. CDR1 LNHDA and CDR2 SQIVND come from the germline V gene (reference sequence). This CDR3 region has 17 residues. CDR3 DNA, as far as it was read: TGTGCCAGTAGTATAGGGCGGGGGATGGCGGGGGCCAACGTC. Translation gives CASSIGRGMAGANV. The CDR3, in full, reads CASSIGRGMAGANVLTF.

Note on this clone: The read ends 3 residues shy of where the CDR3 ends; the end is completed using the germline J gene. The gene calls are TRBV7-9 and TRBJ2-3; D might be TRBD1 (7 bases). Germline V lookup: CDR1 SEHNR, CDR2 FQNEAQ (reference sequence). This CDR3 has 15 residues. CDR3 bases read: TGTGCCAGCAGCTTATCTTCAGGGGGACGGGAGACG. Its translation: CASSLSSGGRET. The CDR3 as a whole reads CASSLSSGGRETQYF.